Included here is one T cell receptor beta chain sequence, with context. This record belongs to a study of lymphopenia after photon versus proton radiotherapy. Trimming stripped 9 bases from V and 0 bases from J, with 9 bases between. This CDR3 is built from 13 residues. Germline values: CDR1 SGHDN, CDR2 FVKESK. This table comes from immunoSEQ multiplex PCR, and its TCRdb copy is limited to in-frame clones, with some not included. The sample lists roughly 23,000 clones; about 90% were seen once. This clonotype was sampled from a woman aged 70-85 years with pancreatic cancer. Some clones in this sample may be carry-over from other donors' samples. The sample in question was peripheral blood, obtained from a patient treated with proton-based radiotherapy. The chain uses TRBV14 and TRBJ1-3; D is undetermined. The CDR3 coding sequence is TGTGCCAGTTCAAAGAGCTCTGGAAACACCATATATTTT. Amino acids: CASSKSSGNTIYF.